The 17 T cell receptor beta chains below all came from one sample that was sequenced in a study of blood T cell repertoires in COVID-19 (dated by TCRdb to 2020 to 2022). Library preparation was by the immunoSEQ multiplex PCR assay. What TCRdb holds here is the immuneACCESS table cut down to in-frame rearrangements. Part of the clones is not present; checked against another copy, under half of the missing clones reflect an unresolved V gene, and the others are unexplained. In all, the sample holds more than 50,000 clones, and about 76% of those were seen once. The ten most abundant clones make up 50% of the sample. Sequencing input: peripheral blood. These receptors all come from a woman of 80 years or more with acute or convalescent COVID-19.

CDR3 residues: CASSLQGVPDTQYF. CDR3 coding DNA: TGCGCCAGCAGCTTGCAGGGGGTACCAGATACGCAGTATTTT. J is TRBJ2-3 and V is TRBV5-1; 7 bases align to TRBD1. Germline V CDR1 and CDR2: SGHRS, YFSETQ. J gave up 4 bases and V 1 base, and 3 bases lay outside the gene matches. The CDR3 spans 14 residues.

The V gene is TRBV5-8, the J gene TRBJ2-1; TRBD2 aligns across 8 bases. V was clipped by 3 bases and J by 8 bases; unmatched bases: 13. CDR1 is SGHTS, CDR2 YDEGEE, per germline. The CDR3 is 16 amino acids. The CDR3 nucleotides read TGTGCCAGCAGCTCGAGCTTAGTGGCGGGAGGCTATGAGCAGTTCTTC. Translated: CASSSSLVAGGYEQFF.

The table lists this clone with a count of one. This chain links TRBV10-1 with TRBJ2-5, with 11 bases fitting TRBD2. Germline CDR1 and CDR2: WNHNN and SYGVQD (reference sequence). The CDR3 consists of 14 residues. V gave up 0 bases and J gave up 7 bases; unmatched junction bases: 1. The DNA for the CDR3 is TGCGCCAGCAGTGAGTCGGGGACTAGCGGGACCCAGTACTTC. It encodes CASSESGTSGTQYF.

The gene calls are TRBV29-1 and TRBJ1-3; D is unresolved. Per germline, CDR1 SQVTM and CDR2 ANQGSEA. The CDR3 length is 13 residues. The V end was cut by 3 bases, the J end by 2 bases, with 8 bases between. The CDR3 DNA reads as TGCAGCGTTGAGTTGGGAGCTGGAAACACCATATATTTT. It yields the protein CSVELGAGNTIYF.

The chain carries TRBV5-4 and TRBJ2-7, with 15 bases identical to TRBD2. CDR1 is SGHNT and CDR2 is YYREEE in the germline V gene (reference sequence). The trim removed 4 bases at V and 3 bases at J, leaving 14 bases unmatched. The CDR3 covers 19 residues. CDR3 sequence (DNA): TGTGCCAGCAGCCCCCATGGACTAGCGGGAGGGCCTGGTGTCTACGAGCAGTACTTC. This sequence encodes CASSPHGLAGGPGVYEQYF.

The V call is TRBV6-1, the J call TRBJ2-4; 9 bases match TRBD1. The CDR3 extends over 17 amino acids. Germline values: CDR1 MNHNS, CDR2 SASEGT. The V and J ends lost 4 bases and 0 bases, in that order; junction bases with no gene match: 7. The CDR3 region is CASSVRTGALAKNIQYF. As DNA, the CDR3 is TGTGCCAGCAGTGTACGGACAGGGGCCCTAGCCAAAAACATTCAGTACTTC.

This chain connects TRBV5-5 to TRBJ2-5; tentatively, D is TRBD2 (6 bases). The germline V gene encodes CDR1 SGHKS and CDR2 YYEKEE (reference sequence). This CDR3 is 14 amino acids long. V gave up 4 bases and J gave up 1 base, with 11 bases separating them. CDR3: CASSTPGGQETQYF. The CDR3 DNA is TGTGCCAGCAGCACTCCCGGGGGCCAAGAGACCCAGTACTTC.

The chain couples TRBV30 to TRBJ1-2; D gene unclear. Trimming stripped 2 bases from V and 7 bases from J, with 14 bases between. Germline loops: CDR1 GTSNPN, CDR2 SVGIG (reference sequence). This CDR3 region has 13 residues. The CDR3 spells CAWSPGFETGYTF. The CDR3 nucleotides are TGTGCCTGGAGTCCGGGTTTCGAAACTGGCTACACCTTC.

This clone was counted between two and nine times. The chain carries TRBV6-6 and TRBJ1-4; 11 bases are shared with TRBD1. V lost 5 bases and J lost 7; bases outside the gene matches: 6. Germline loops: CDR1 MNHNY, CDR2 SVGAGI (reference sequence). This CDR3 contains 15 residues. DNA for the CDR3: TGTGCCAGCAGTGACGGGACAGGGGGTTCTGAAAAACTGTTTTTT. Amino acid sequence: CASSDGTGGSEKLFF.

This chain links TRBV11-2 with TRBJ2-1, with 16 bases lining up with TRBD2. After removal of 5 bases from V and 1 base from J, the junction contained 2 bases not matched to a gene. This CDR3 spans 17 amino acids. The germline CDR1 and CDR2 sequences are SGHAT and FQNNGV. The CDR3 DNA reads as TGTGCCAGCAGCGGGGGACTAGCGGGAGGGTCCTACAATGAGCAGTTCTTC. Translated, it gives CASSGGLAGGSYNEQFF.

The chain combines TRBV19 with TRBJ1-2; no firm D call. Looked up from germline, CDR1 is LNHDA and CDR2 is SQIVND (reference sequence). Deletions cut 6 bases from V and 8 bases from J, with 16 bases between. This CDR3 is 13 amino acids long. CDR3 sequence (DNA): TGTGCCAGTAGGGTCGGGTTCGCACTCGGCTACACCTTC. This encodes CASRVGFALGYTF. The variable domain in full, completed from reference TRBV19 and TRBJ1-2, reads DGGITQSPKYLFRKEGQNVTLSCEQNLNHDAMYWYRQDPGQGLRLIYYSQIVNDFQKGDIAEGYSVSREKKESFPLTVTSAQKNPTAFYLCASRVGFALGYTFGSGTRLTVV.

V is TRBV27 and J is TRBJ1-5; D is unclear. V lost 3 bases to trimming and J lost 4 bases, with 4 bases between them. The CDR3 length is 12 residues. Germline values: CDR1 MNHEY, CDR2 SMNVEV (reference sequence). In DNA, the CDR3 is TGTGCCAGCAGTTTTCGGAATCAGCCCCAGCATTTT. Protein sequence: CASSFRNQPQHF.

The chain is built from TRBV25-1 and TRBJ1-1, with D perhaps TRBD1 (5 bases). The V end lost 5 bases, the J end lost 1 base, and 11 bases lay between the germline ends. The CDR3 is 14 residues long. From germline, CDR1 is MGHDK and CDR2 SYGVNS. Written as DNA, the CDR3 is TGTGCCAGCAGTCCCTTCGGGGGGAACACTGAAGCTTTCTTT. This sequence encodes CASSPFGGNTEAFF.

This clone came up once. J is TRBJ1-2 and V is TRBV29-1, with a tentative D call TRBD1 (5 bases). CDR3 length equals 12 residues. The V end was cut by 2 bases, the J end by 2 bases, with 6 bases between. Looked up from germline, CDR1 is SQVTM and CDR2 is ANQGSEA. The CDR3 here is CSVERGNYGYTF. The DNA for the CDR3 is TGCAGCGTTGAAAGGGGAAACTATGGCTACACCTTC.

A few counts support this clone. This chain uses TRBV3-1 (or the pseudogene TRBV3-2) with TRBJ1-3; D is unclear. CDR3 length equals 14 residues. The ends were cut back, 1 base at V and 0 bases at J, with 4 bases in the middle. Germline assignment: CDR1 LGHDT and CDR2 YNNKEL (reference sequence). The CDR3 bases are TGTGCCAGCAGCCAAGGTCACTCTGGAAACACCATATATTTT. Its protein is CASSQGHSGNTIYF.

The rearrangement links TRBV7-2 to TRBJ2-7, with D perhaps matching TRBD1 (6 bases). Germline V lookup: CDR1 SGHTA, CDR2 FQGNSA. This CDR3 region has 15 residues. The V end lost 3 bases, the J end lost 5 bases, and 17 bases lay between the germline ends. DNA of the CDR3: TGTGCCAGCAGCTTGCGGGCCGGGGCAGGGGACGAGCAGTACTTC. It translates to CASSLRAGAGDEQYF.

The gene calls are TRBV13 and TRBJ2-5; possibly TRBD1 for D (6 bases). The CDR3 is 14 residues long. Trimming removed 5 bases at V and 3 bases at J, with 13 bases between. The V gene's germline CDR1 is PRHDT and CDR2 FYEKMQ (reference sequence). This chain's CDR3 is CASSPQGFKETQYF. The CDR3, as DNA: TGTGCCAGCAGCCCACAGGGATTCAAAGAGACCCAGTACTTC.